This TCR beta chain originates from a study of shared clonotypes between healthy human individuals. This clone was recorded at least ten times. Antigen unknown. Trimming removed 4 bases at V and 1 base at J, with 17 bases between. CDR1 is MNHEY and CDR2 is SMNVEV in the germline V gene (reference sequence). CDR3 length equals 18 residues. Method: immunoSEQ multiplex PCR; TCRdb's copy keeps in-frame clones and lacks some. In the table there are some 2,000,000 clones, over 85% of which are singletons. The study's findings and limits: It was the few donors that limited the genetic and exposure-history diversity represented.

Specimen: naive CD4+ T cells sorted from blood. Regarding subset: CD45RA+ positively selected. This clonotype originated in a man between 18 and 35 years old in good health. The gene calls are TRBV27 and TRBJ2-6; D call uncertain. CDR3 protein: CASSSPSWGQSGANVLTF. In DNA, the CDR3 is TGTGCCAGCAGTTCCCCTTCGTGGGGTCAGTCTGGGGCCAACGTCCTGACTTTC. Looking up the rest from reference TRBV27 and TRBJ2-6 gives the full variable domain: EAQVTQNPRYLITVTGKKLTVTCSQNMNHEYMSWYRQDPGLGLRQIYYSMNVEVTDKGDVPEGYKVSRKEKRNFPLILESPSPNQTSLYFCASSSPSWGQSGANVLTFGAGSRLTVL.